This TCR beta chain is from a study of identifying expanded T cells in peripheral blood. Findings and limits, study-wide: Technical replicates showed about 1.1 changed clones; two weeks 15 to 20; four weeks 19. Roughly two-week clone count variance significantly increased as total template count grew.

To note about this clone: Its specificity is unknown.

Collection occurred without any documented infections or immune events in donors. Germline V gene sequence: CDR1 SGDLS, CDR2 YYNGEE. Losses at the gene ends were 4 bases for V and 11 bases for J; bases not matched to a gene: 12. This CDR3 spans 14 amino acids. Assay used: immunoSEQ multiplex PCR; TCRdb lists only in-frame clones, some missing. This table holds about 50,000 clones, about four fifths found once. This chain links TRBV9 with TRBJ1-1; 9 positions match TRBD1. The sequence came from a person aged 18-69 years in good health. The sample taken for sequencing was blood. CDR3 sequence: CASSPRSGTGTAFF. The CDR3 bases are TGTGCCAGCAGCCCAAGATCCGGGACAGGGACGGCTTTCTTT. Full variable domain (remainder filled in from reference TRBV9 and TRBJ1-1): DSGVTQTPKHLITATGQRVTLRCSPRSGDLSVYWYQQSLDQGLQFLIQYYNGEERAKGNILERFSAQQFPDLHSELNLSSLELGDSALYFCASSPRSGTGTAFFGQGTRLTVV.